Listed below are T cell receptor beta chains from one sample, sequenced in a study of blood T cell repertoires in COVID-19. Only in-frame clones appear in the TCRdb table, and some are missing; sequencing was by immunoSEQ multiplex PCR. The sample includes fewer than 250,000 clones, more than 85% seen only once; the top ten take roughly 3%. What was sequenced was peripheral blood. These receptors all come from a man aged 60 to 75 with acute or convalescent COVID-19. Each CDR3 is given with its conserved first and last residue. A D gene is named only where the DNA matches it firmly. A row's size may be missing; if present it is once, few, many or a size class.

D gene: NA
V gene: TRBV10-3
J gene: TRBJ1-1
clone size: few
CDR3 protein: CAAQGSTEAFF
CDR3 DNA: TGTGCCGCCCAGGGGAGCACTGAAGCTTTCTTT

D gene: TRBD1
V gene: TRBV9
J gene: TRBJ2-4
clone size: NA
CDR3 protein: CASREQGAAKNIQYF
CDR3 DNA: TGTGCCAGCAGAGAGCAGGGGGCGGCCAAAAACATTCAGTACTTC

D gene: NA
V gene: TRBV11-2
J gene: TRBJ1-3
clone size: NA
CDR3 protein: CASSLQGKVGNTIYF
CDR3 DNA: TGTGCCAGCAGCCTCCAGGGGAAAGTGGGAAACACCATATATTTT

D gene: TRBD2
V gene: TRBV6-5
J gene: TRBJ2-1
clone size: NA
CDR3 protein: CASSFSGNEQFF
CDR3 DNA: TGTGCCAGCAGTTTTAGCGGGAATGAGCAGTTCTTC

D gene: NA
V gene: TRBV6-4
J gene: TRBJ1-2
clone size: NA
CDR3 protein: CASSPPQTPIAPANYGYTF
CDR3 DNA: TGTGCCAGCAGTCCCCCGCAAACCCCCATAGCCCCCGCTAACTATGGCTACACCTTC

D gene: NA
V gene: TRBV19
J gene: TRBJ2-1
clone size: NA
CDR3 protein: CASSMWRGGYNEQFF
CDR3 DNA: TGTGCCAGTAGTATGTGGCGGGGAGGATACAATGAGCAGTTCTTC

D gene: TRBD1
V gene: TRBV5-4
J gene: TRBJ1-1
clone size: NA
CDR3 protein: CASSITQGDTEAFF
CDR3 DNA: TGTGCCAGCAGCATAACACAGGGGGACACTGAAGCTTTCTTT

D gene: NA
V gene: TRBV19
J gene: TRBJ1-2
clone size: NA
CDR3 protein: CASRREVANYGYTF
CDR3 DNA: TGTGCCAGTAGAAGGGAGGTAGCTAACTATGGCTACACCTTC

D gene: NA
V gene: TRBV19
J gene: TRBJ1-5
clone size: NA
CDR3 protein: CASSTGQYNQPQHF
CDR3 DNA: TGTGCCAGTAGTACAGGACAGTACAATCAGCCCCAGCATTTT

D gene: TRBD1
V gene: TRBV7-2
J gene: TRBJ2-3
clone size: NA
CDR3 protein: CASSVSGTGGDTQYF
CDR3 DNA: TGTGCCAGCAGCGTATCCGGGACAGGGGGGGATACGCAGTATTTT

D gene: TRBD1
V gene: TRBV2
J gene: TRBJ1-6
clone size: NA
CDR3 protein: CASSENRGLGSPLHF
CDR3 DNA: TGTGCCAGCAGTGAAAACAGGGGCCTCGGATCACCCCTCCACTTT

D gene: TRBD1
V gene: TRBV6-5
J gene: TRBJ2-7
clone size: NA
CDR3 protein: CASSPRDRVYEQYF
CDR3 DNA: TGTGCCAGCAGCCCCCGAGACAGGGTTTACGAGCAGTACTTC

D gene: NA
V gene: TRBV2
J gene: TRBJ1-2
clone size: NA
CDR3 protein: CASSEALVQGTYGYTF
CDR3 DNA: TGTGCCAGCAGTGAAGCGCTTGTACAGGGAACCTATGGCTACACCTTC

D gene: TRBD1
V gene: TRBV15
J gene: TRBJ1-2
clone size: NA
CDR3 protein: CATSRVVGQGPINYGYTF
CDR3 DNA: TGTGCCACCAGCAGAGTGGTGGGACAGGGCCCAATAAACTATGGCTACACCTTC

D gene: TRBD2
V gene: TRBV7-6
J gene: TRBJ2-1
clone size: once
CDR3 protein: CASSWTSGYNEQFF
CDR3 DNA: TGTGCCAGCAGCTGGACTAGCGGGTACAATGAGCAGTTCTTC

D gene: NA
V gene: TRBV6-2/TRBV6-3
J gene: TRBJ2-5
clone size: NA
CDR3 protein: CASSYSRSHLQETQYF
CDR3 DNA: TGTGCCAGCAGTTACTCGAGGTCACACCTCCAAGAGACCCAGTACTTC

D gene: NA
V gene: TRBV7-3
J gene: TRBJ1-1
clone size: NA
CDR3 protein: CASSLMTGTEAFF
CDR3 DNA: TGTGCCAGCAGCTTAATGACGGGCACTGAAGCTTTCTTT

D gene: TRBD1
V gene: TRBV27
J gene: TRBJ1-5
clone size: NA
CDR3 protein: CASSQIGQGANQPQHF
CDR3 DNA: TGTGCCAGCAGTCAAATAGGACAGGGGGCAAATCAGCCCCAGCATTTT

D gene: TRBD1
V gene: TRBV9
J gene: TRBJ1-6
clone size: NA
CDR3 protein: CASSQGGHNSPLHF
CDR3 DNA: TGTGCCAGCAGTCAAGGGGGCCATAATTCACCCCTCCACTTT

D gene: TRBD1
V gene: TRBV5-1
J gene: TRBJ2-5
clone size: NA
CDR3 protein: CASSRTGSQETQYF
CDR3 DNA: TGCGCCAGCAGCAGGACAGGGTCCCAAGAGACCCAGTACTTC

D gene: TRBD1
V gene: TRBV5-3
J gene: TRBJ1-5
clone size: NA
CDR3 protein: CARSTRDRGGHQPQHF
CDR3 DNA: TGTGCCAGAAGCACTCGGGACAGGGGGGGACATCAGCCCCAGCATTTT

D gene: TRBD1
V gene: TRBV13
J gene: TRBJ1-3
clone size: NA
CDR3 protein: CASSSYPDRGNTIYF
CDR3 DNA: TGTGCCAGCAGCTCCTACCCGGACAGGGGAAACACCATATATTTT

D gene: TRBD2
V gene: TRBV7-2
J gene: TRBJ2-1
clone size: NA
CDR3 protein: CASSPRVAGLNNEQFF
CDR3 DNA: TGTGCCAGCAGCCCCCGGGTAGCGGGCCTAAACAATGAGCAGTTCTTC

D gene: TRBD1
V gene: TRBV19
J gene: TRBJ1-4
clone size: NA
CDR3 protein: CASKAGQGGEKLFF
CDR3 DNA: TGTGCCAGTAAGGCCGGACAGGGGGGCGAAAAACTGTTTTTT

D gene: NA
V gene: TRBV6-6
J gene: TRBJ2-7
clone size: few
CDR3 protein: CASSYTGQFGRGEQYF
CDR3 DNA: TGTGCCAGCAGTTACACGGGACAGTTCGGGAGGGGCGAGCAGTACTTC

D gene: NA
V gene: TRBV29-1
J gene: TRBJ2-1
clone size: NA
CDR3 protein: CSVAGGRYNEQFF
CDR3 DNA: TGCAGCGTTGCGGGGGGCCGTTACAATGAGCAGTTCTTC

D gene: TRBD1
V gene: TRBV19
J gene: TRBJ1-2
clone size: NA
CDR3 protein: CASSIRGHSYGYTF
CDR3 DNA: TGTGCCAGTAGTATCAGGGGGCATAGCTATGGCTACACCTTC

D gene: NA
V gene: TRBV19
J gene: TRBJ1-2
clone size: once
CDR3 protein: CASSIKGVNYGYTF
CDR3 DNA: TGTGCCAGTAGTATTAAGGGGGTGAACTATGGCTACACCTTT

D gene: NA
V gene: TRBV2
J gene: TRBJ1-4
clone size: NA
CDR3 protein: CATHDIAWENEKLFF
CDR3 DNA: TGTGCCACCCACGACATCGCTTGGGAGAATGAAAAACTGTTTTTT

D gene: NA
V gene: TRBV5-6
J gene: TRBJ1-4
clone size: NA
CDR3 protein: CASTLSGSSEKLFF
CDR3 DNA: TGTGCCAGCACCTTATCGGGTAGTAGTGAAAAACTGTTTTTT

D gene: NA
V gene: TRBV5-6
J gene: TRBJ2-3
clone size: NA
CDR3 protein: CASSLANTGRDTQYF
CDR3 DNA: TGTGCCAGCAGCTTGGCCAACACAGGTCGGGATACGCAGTATTTT

D gene: TRBD2
V gene: TRBV11-3
J gene: TRBJ2-2
clone size: few
CDR3 protein: CASSSTAGGRPGELFF
CDR3 DNA: TGTGCCAGCAGCTCTACAGCGGGGGGGCGACCCGGGGAGCTGTTTTTT

D gene: NA
V gene: TRBV6-5
J gene: TRBJ2-5
clone size: NA
CDR3 protein: CASSYSGSSETQYF
CDR3 DNA: TGTGCCAGCAGTTATTCGGGATCTTCGGAGACCCAGTACTTC

D gene: NA
V gene: TRBV7-2
J gene: TRBJ2-5
clone size: few
CDR3 protein: CASSSPPGETQYF
CDR3 DNA: TGTGCCAGCAGCTCCCCCCCGGGAGAGACCCAGTACTTC

D gene: NA
V gene: TRBV15
J gene: TRBJ1-2
clone size: NA
CDR3 protein: CATSRDPQKNGYTF
CDR3 DNA: TGTGCCACCAGCAGAGATCCGCAGAAAAATGGCTACACCTTC

D gene: NA
V gene: TRBV19
J gene: TRBJ1-2
clone size: once
CDR3 protein: CASSPTLVRDGYTF
CDR3 DNA: TGTGCCAGTAGTCCTACGTTGGTCCGGGATGGCTACACCTTC

D gene: TRBD2
V gene: TRBV27
J gene: TRBJ2-7
clone size: NA
CDR3 protein: CASSLSGASYEQYF
CDR3 DNA: TGTGCCAGCAGTTTAAGCGGGGCGTCCTACGAGCAGTACTTC

D gene: TRBD2
V gene: TRBV5-6
J gene: TRBJ2-5
clone size: NA
CDR3 protein: CASSLVGLAAQETQYF
CDR3 DNA: TGTGCCAGCAGCTTGGTCGGACTAGCGGCCCAAGAGACCCAGTACTTC

D gene: TRBD2
V gene: TRBV4-1
J gene: TRBJ2-1
clone size: NA
CDR3 protein: CASSQSSGGSGYNEQFF
CDR3 DNA: TGCGCCAGCAGCCAATCTAGCGGGGGTTCTGGCTACAATGAGCAGTTCTTC

D gene: NA
V gene: TRBV30
J gene: TRBJ1-6
clone size: NA
CDR3 protein: CAWSVGQGLAALHF
CDR3 DNA: TGTGCCTGGAGTGTGGGGCAGGGACTAGCGGCCCTCCACTTT

D gene: NA
V gene: TRBV5-1
J gene: TRBJ1-2
clone size: once
CDR3 protein: CASSITGPPNYGYTF
CDR3 DNA: TGCGCCAGCAGCATAACAGGACCTCCTAACTATGGCTACACCTTC